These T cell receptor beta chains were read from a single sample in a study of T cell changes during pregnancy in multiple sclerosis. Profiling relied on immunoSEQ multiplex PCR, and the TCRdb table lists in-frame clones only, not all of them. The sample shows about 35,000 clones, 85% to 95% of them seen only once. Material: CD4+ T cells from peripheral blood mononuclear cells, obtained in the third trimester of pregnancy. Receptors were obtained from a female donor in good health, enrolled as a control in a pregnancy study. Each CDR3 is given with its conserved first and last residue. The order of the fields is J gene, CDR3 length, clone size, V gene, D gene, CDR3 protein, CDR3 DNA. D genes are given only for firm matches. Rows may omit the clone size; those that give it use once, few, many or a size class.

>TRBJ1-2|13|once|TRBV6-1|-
CASSERTGKGYTF
TGTGCCAGCAGTGAAAGAACAGGGAAAGGCTACACCTTC
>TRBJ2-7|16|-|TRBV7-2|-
CASSLNPGWVGGEQYF
TGTGCCAGCAGCTTAAATCCAGGGTGGGTGGGGGGTGAGCAGTACTTC
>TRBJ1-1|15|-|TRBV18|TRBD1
CASSPNQGTATEAFF
TGTGCCAGCTCACCGAACCAGGGGACAGCCACTGAAGCTTTCTTT
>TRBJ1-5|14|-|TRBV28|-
CASSLYRGGQPQHF
TGTGCCAGCAGTTTGTATCGAGGTGGACAGCCCCAGCATTTT
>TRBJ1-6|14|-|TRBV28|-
CASGDWQSRSPLHF
TGTGCCAGCGGCGACTGGCAGAGTAGGTCACCCCTCCACTTT
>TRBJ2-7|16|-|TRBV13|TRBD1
CASSQANGQGANEQYF
TGTGCCAGCAGCCAGGCAAATGGACAGGGGGCGAACGAGCAGTACTTC
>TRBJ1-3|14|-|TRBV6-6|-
CASSWQSSGNTIYF
TGTGCCAGCAGTTGGCAAAGCTCTGGAAACACCATATATTTT
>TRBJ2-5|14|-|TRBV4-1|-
CASSPLGTQETQYF
TGCGCCAGCAGCCCGCTTGGGACTCAAGAGACCCAGTACTTC
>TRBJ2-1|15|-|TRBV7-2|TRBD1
CASSPRDRAGNEQFF
TGTGCCAGCAGCCCCCGGGACAGGGCTGGGAATGAGCAGTTCTTC
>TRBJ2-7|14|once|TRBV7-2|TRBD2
CASSRTSGSYEQYF
TGTGCCAGCAGCCGGACTAGCGGGAGCTACGAGCAGTACTTC
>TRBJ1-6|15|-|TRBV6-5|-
CASTLLKAGHSPLHF
TGTGCCAGCACCCTACTAAAGGCAGGGCATTCACCCCTCCACTTT
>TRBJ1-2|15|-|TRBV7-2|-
CASSPAGALSIFYTF
TGTGCCAGCAGCCCGGCGGGGGCCCTTTCGATATTCTACACCTTC
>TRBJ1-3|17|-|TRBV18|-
CASSPIGGPDSGNTIYF
TGTGCCAGCTCCCCCATCGGGGGGCCTGACTCTGGAAACACCATATATTTT
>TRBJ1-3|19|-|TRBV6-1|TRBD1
CASSEREDRPRLRGNTIYF
TGTGCCAGCAGTGAAAGAGAGGACAGGCCCAGGTTACGAGGAAACACCATATATTTT